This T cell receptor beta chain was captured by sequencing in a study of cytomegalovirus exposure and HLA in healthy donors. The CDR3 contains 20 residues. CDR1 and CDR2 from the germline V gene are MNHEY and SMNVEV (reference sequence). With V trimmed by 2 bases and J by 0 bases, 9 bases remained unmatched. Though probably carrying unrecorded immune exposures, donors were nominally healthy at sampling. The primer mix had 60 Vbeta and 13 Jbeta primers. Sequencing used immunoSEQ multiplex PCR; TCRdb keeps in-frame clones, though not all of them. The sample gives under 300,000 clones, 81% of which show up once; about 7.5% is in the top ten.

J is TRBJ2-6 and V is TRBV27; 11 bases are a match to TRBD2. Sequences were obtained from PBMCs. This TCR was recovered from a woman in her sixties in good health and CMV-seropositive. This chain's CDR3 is CASSLAGTSGFLSGANVLTF. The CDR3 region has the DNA TGTGCCAGCAGTTTAGCAGGGACTAGCGGATTCCTCTCTGGGGCCAACGTCCTGACTTTC.